The 20 T cell receptor beta chains reported below all come from one sample, sequenced in a study of control samples from healthy donors and cancer patients. Clones were sequenced by immunoSEQ multiplex PCR, and TCRdb holds only the in-frame ones, with some missing. The sample holds fewer than 85,000 clones, 85% to 95% seen once. Material for sequencing was blood. These receptors came from a woman aged 60-75 years in good health.

The genes are TRBV5-4 and TRBJ2-5; D not certain. From germline, CDR1 is SGHNT and CDR2 YYREEE (reference sequence). This CDR3 contains 14 residues. V lost 3 bases, J lost 0 bases, and 9 bases lay in between. For the CDR3, the DNA is TGTGCCAGCAGCTGGGCCACTAACCAAGAGACCCAGTACTTC. Residues: CASSWATNQETQYF.

The chain combines TRBV28 with TRBJ1-3; 7 nucleotides agree with TRBD1. The length of the CDR3 is 16 residues. Per germline, CDR1 MDHEN and CDR2 SYDVKM. V was pared by 5 bases and J by 0 bases, with 7 bases of the junction left unmatched. CDR3 sequence: CASSPRQGYSGNTIYF. DNA for the CDR3: TGTGCCAGCAGTCCAAGACAGGGATACTCTGGAAACACCATATATTTT.

Only a few counts were recorded for this clone. The chain combines TRBV3-1 (or the pseudogene TRBV3-2) with TRBJ2-3, with 10 bases lining up with TRBD2. The CDR3 spans 17 residues. V lost 0 bases to trimming and J lost 4 bases; unmatched junction nucleotides: 7. Germline assignment: CDR1 LGHDT and CDR2 YNNKEL (reference sequence). CDR3 in DNA: TGTGCCAGCAGCCAAGATTGGAGCGGGAGGGCAGCAGATACGCAGTATTTT. It codes for CASSQDWSGRAADTQYF.

The genes are TRBV3-1 (or the pseudogene TRBV3-2) and TRBJ2-1; D gene uncertain. The CDR3 has 13 amino acids. CDR1 is LGHDT and CDR2 is YNNKEL in the germline V gene (reference sequence). V was cut by 2 bases and J by 2 bases, with 4 bases left in between. CDR3 sequence (DNA): TGTGCCAGCAGCCAAATCCCCTACAATGAGCAGTTCTTC. It yields the protein CASSQIPYNEQFF.

Of note for this clone: A junction end diverges from the germline sequence, so it may reflect a read error. The V and J genes are TRBV7-3 and TRBJ2-1; 9 bases fit TRBD1. The CDR3 extends over 13 amino acids. CDR1 and CDR2 (germline): SGHTA, FQGTGA. CDR3 region: CASSSDRGSSLIF. The CDR3 region has the DNA TGTGCCAGCAGCTCAGACAGGGGGTCTAGCCTAATCTTC.

The genes are TRBV9 and TRBJ2-1; a possible D gene is TRBD1 (5 bases). Germline V gives CDR1 SGDLS, CDR2 YYNGEE. The CDR3 runs to 15 residues. V lost 3 bases and J lost 0, with 10 bases in between. CDR3 DNA sequence: TGTGCCAGCAGCGCCCAGGGTAGCTCCTACAATGAGCAGTTCTTC. It translates to CASSAQGSSYNEQFF. The whole variable domain, filled in from reference TRBV9 and TRBJ2-1, reads DSGVTQTPKHLITATGQRVTLRCSPRSGDLSVYWYQQSLDQGLQFLIQYYNGEERAKGNILERFSAQQFPDLHSELNLSSLELGDSALYFCASSAQGSSYNEQFFGPGTRLTVL.

This clone was seen a single time. The genes are TRBV7-2 and TRBJ2-5, with TRBD2 matching 10 bases. Germline trimming cut 0 bases from V and 4 bases from J; bases unmatched to any gene: 5. The length of the CDR3 is 16 residues. Germline V CDR1 and CDR2: SGHTA, FQGNSA. The CDR3 loop reads CASSLAVVAGGETQYF. As DNA, the CDR3 is TGTGCCAGCAGCTTAGCGGTGGTAGCGGGAGGAGAGACCCAGTACTTC.

J is TRBJ1-3 and V is TRBV2; D is unclear. The V and J ends lost 6 bases and 2 bases respectively, with 11 bases between them. Per germline, CDR1 SNHLY and CDR2 FYNNEI. The CDR3 sequence is 14 residues long. The CDR3 loop is CASRVQTAGNTIYF. CDR3 nucleotide sequence: TGTGCCAGCAGGGTTCAGACGGCTGGAAACACCATATATTTT. Drawing the rest from reference TRBV2 and TRBJ1-3, the complete variable domain is EPEVTQTPSHQVTQMGQEVILRCVPISNHLYFYWYRQILGQKVEFLVSFYNNEISEKSEIFDDQFSVERPDGSNFTLKIRSTKLEDSAMYFCASRVQTAGNTIYFGEGSWLTVV.

CDR3 nucleotide sequence: TGTGCCAGCAGTTATGGAACAGGGGTGACCTACGAGCAGTACTTC. Its translation: CASSYGTGVTYEQYF. The gene calls are TRBV6-5 and TRBJ2-7, with 7 bases fitting TRBD1. The CDR3 extends over 15 amino acids. Germline CDR1 and CDR2: MNHEY and SVGAGI. Trimming removed 3 bases from V and 2 bases from J; junction bases left unmatched: 7.

This CDR3 reads CASRVRPGGTGELFF. The CDR3 region has the DNA TGTGCCAGCAGAGTTCGACCTGGGGGGACCGGGGAGCTGTTTTTT. The J gene is TRBJ2-2, the V gene TRBV28; weak D call: TRBD2 (6 bases). Germline CDR1 is MDHEN and CDR2 is SYDVKM. Trimming took 6 bases from V and 5 from J, leaving 16 bases between them. There are 15 residues in the CDR3.

The chain uses TRBV2 and TRBJ2-6; no definite D call. The CDR3 has 14 residues. The ends were cut back, 6 bases at V and 1 base at J, with 7 bases in the middle. Per the germline V gene, CDR1 is SNHLY and CDR2 is FYNNEI. The CDR3 DNA reads as TGTGCCAGCAGCGCAGATTCTGGGGCCAACGTCCTGACTTTC. This gives the protein CASSADSGANVLTF.

The J gene is TRBJ1-2, the V gene TRBV19; 9 nucleotides align to TRBD1. CDR1 and CDR2 (germline): LNHDA, SQIVND (reference sequence). CDR3 size: 16 residues. The V and J ends lost 7 bases and 5 bases, in that order; junction bases with no gene match: 14. The CDR3 protein is CASNQFDRGKGYGYTF. The CDR3 DNA reads TGTGCCAGTAACCAATTCGACAGGGGGAAAGGGTATGGCTACACCTTC.

V is TRBV28 and J is TRBJ1-1; TRBD1 matches 9 bases. The CDR3 covers 14 residues. V lost 6 bases, J lost 10 bases, and 12 bases stayed unmatched. Germline CDR1 is MDHEN and CDR2 is SYDVKM. Here the CDR3 reads CASRSTGGLWPAFF. The CDR3 DNA is TGTGCCAGCAGATCGACAGGGGGTCTCTGGCCAGCTTTCTTT. The full variable domain, in which reference TRBV28 and TRBJ1-1 provide the parts outside the CDR3, is DVKVTQSSRYLVKRTGEKVFLECVQDMDHENMFWYRQDPGLGLRLIYFSYDVKMKEKGDIPEGYSVSREKKERFSLILESASTNQTSMYLCASRSTGGLWPAFFGQGTRLTVV.

The J gene is TRBJ1-3, the V gene TRBV7-9, with D perhaps matching TRBD1 (5 bases). Germline CDR1 reads SEHNR; CDR2 reads FQNEAQ (reference sequence). The V end was cut by 2 bases, the J end by 3 bases, with 17 bases between. The CDR3 is made up of 17 amino acids. CDR3 coding DNA: TGTGCCAGCAGCTTATGGAGGGGCTCTCGGAGTGGAAACACCATATATTTT. Translation gives CASSLWRGSRSGNTIYF.

This clone appeared a single time. The rearrangement links TRBV2 to TRBJ2-5; D is unresolved. The V gene lost 10 bases and the J gene lost 0 bases, with 9 bases spanning the gap. Germline V gene data show CDR1 as SNHLY and CDR2 as FYNNEI. This CDR3 region has 12 residues. For the CDR3, the DNA is TGTGCCACCGCGTATAACCAAGAGACCCAGTACTTC. Protein: CATAYNQETQYF.

The genes are TRBV7-9 and TRBJ2-2; TRBD1 aligns across 8 bases. CDR1 SEHNR and CDR2 FQNEAQ come from the germline V gene (reference sequence). The CDR3 is made up of 15 amino acids. V lost 2 bases, J lost 5 bases, and 4 bases stayed unmatched. This CDR3 is CASSLNTGGTGELFF. Here the CDR3 DNA reads TGTGCCAGCAGCTTAAATACAGGGGGAACCGGGGAGCTGTTTTTT.

Only a few counts were recorded for this clone. The V gene is TRBV2, the J gene TRBJ2-2; a weak D match, TRBD1 (6 bases). The germline gives CDR1 SNHLY, CDR2 FYNNEI. The CDR3 spans 14 residues. V shed 11 bases and J shed 6 bases, with 19 bases lying between them. The CDR3 reads CAGGYHSGAGELFF. CDR3 sequence (DNA): TGTGCCGGAGGCTATCATTCAGGGGCCGGGGAGCTGTTTTTT. The full variable domain, with the rest looked up from reference TRBV2 and TRBJ2-2, is EPEVTQTPSHQVTQMGQEVILRCVPISNHLYFYWYRQILGQKVEFLVSFYNNEISEKSEIFDDQFSVERPDGSNFTLKIRSTKLEDSAMYFCAGGYHSGAGELFFGEGSRLTVL.

This chain uses TRBV11-2 with TRBJ1-6; D is perhaps TRBD1 (5 bases). V was clipped by 1 base and J by 9 bases, with 7 bases between them. This CDR3 contains 13 residues. Germline CDR1 is SGHAT and CDR2 is FQNNGV. The CDR3 DNA follows: TGTGCCAGCAGCTTAGTGGGGGGTTCACCCCTCCACTTT. This translates into CASSLVGGSPLHF.

The rearrangement joins TRBV7-9 to TRBJ1-5, with no clear D. The CDR3 spans 15 residues. Trimming removed 5 bases at V and 2 bases at J, with 13 bases between. Germline V lookup: CDR1 SEHNR, CDR2 FQNEAQ (reference sequence). The CDR3 region is CASSEGPDGNQPQHF. CDR3 DNA sequence: TGTGCCAGCAGCGAGGGCCCTGATGGCAATCAGCCCCAGCATTTT.

The chain combines TRBV6-6 with TRBJ2-1; maybe TRBD2 (6 bases). Germline lookup yields CDR1 MNHNY and CDR2 SVGAGI (reference sequence). V lost 5 bases and J lost 0, with 20 bases in between. There are 18 residues in the CDR3. For the CDR3, the DNA is TGTGCCAGCAGTCTACAAGCTAGCGAACCGAGCTCCTACAATGAGCAGTTCTTC. This gives the protein CASSLQASEPSSYNEQFF.